Below, one T cell receptor beta chain is given with its context. Antigen unknown. The source of the sample is a study of cytomegalovirus exposure and HLA in healthy donors. Study-wide findings and caveats: V- and J-gene trimming of TCR beta was linked (in a later analysis) to a missense DCLRE1C variant. Highly shared sequence variants in one cluster were likely a sequencing artifact. Rare TCR sequences predominated, though certain public TCRs were found in many donors. About 87% or about 30% of the time was how often most TCR beta V segments were productive, according to an earlier analysis.

Both 60 Vbeta primers and 13 Jbeta primers went into the PCR. This table comes from immunoSEQ multiplex PCR, and its TCRdb copy is limited to in-frame clones, with some not included. The sample includes approximately 130,000 clones, approximately 85% of them seen just once. CDR3 length: 13 residues. The germline V and J ends were trimmed by 2 bases and 8 bases, with 9 bases remaining between them. Per the germline V gene, CDR1 is MGHDK and CDR2 is SYGVNS. The rearrangement joins TRBV25-1 to TRBJ1-4, with a weak D call TRBD1 (6 bases). The receptor was derived from a boy younger than 18 in good health and CMV-seronegative. Sequencing was done on a sample of PBMCs. CDR3 sequence reads: CASSEQGREKLFF. CDR3 nucleotide sequence: TGTGCCAGCAGTGAACAGGGGCGGGAAAAACTGTTTTTT. Complete variable domain (other parts from reference TRBV25-1 and TRBJ1-4): EADIYQTPRYLVIGTGKKITLECSQTMGHDKMYWYQQDPGMELHLIHYSYGVNSTEKGDLSSESTVSRIRTEHFPLTLESARPSHTSQYLCASSEQGREKLFFGSGTQLSVL.